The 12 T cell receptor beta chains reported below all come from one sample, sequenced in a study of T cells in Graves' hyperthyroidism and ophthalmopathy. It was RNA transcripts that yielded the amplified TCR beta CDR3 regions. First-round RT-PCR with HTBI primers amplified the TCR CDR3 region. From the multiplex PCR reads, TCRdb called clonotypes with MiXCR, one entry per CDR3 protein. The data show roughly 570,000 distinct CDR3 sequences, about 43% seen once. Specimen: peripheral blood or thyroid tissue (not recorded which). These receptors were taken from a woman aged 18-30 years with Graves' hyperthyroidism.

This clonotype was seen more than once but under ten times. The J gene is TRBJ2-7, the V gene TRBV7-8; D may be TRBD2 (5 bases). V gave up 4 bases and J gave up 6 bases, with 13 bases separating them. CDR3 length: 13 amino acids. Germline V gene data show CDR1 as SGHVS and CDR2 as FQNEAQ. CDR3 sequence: CASSYLNGVEQYF. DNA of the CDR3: TGTGCCAGCAGCTATTTAAACGGGGTCGAGCAGTACTTC.

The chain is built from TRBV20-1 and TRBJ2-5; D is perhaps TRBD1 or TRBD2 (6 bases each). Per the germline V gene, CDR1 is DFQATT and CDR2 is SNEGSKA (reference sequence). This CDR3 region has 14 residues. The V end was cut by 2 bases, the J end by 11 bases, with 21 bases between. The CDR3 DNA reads TGCAGTGCTAGATGGGCCAGGGGCGGGGTTGAGCAGTACTTC. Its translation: CSARWARGGVEQYF.

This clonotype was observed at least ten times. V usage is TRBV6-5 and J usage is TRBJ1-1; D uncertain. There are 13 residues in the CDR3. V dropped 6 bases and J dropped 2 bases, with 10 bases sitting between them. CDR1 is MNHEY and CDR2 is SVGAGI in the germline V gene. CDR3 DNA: TGTGCCAGCAGGCCGGGATCAAACACTGAAGCTTTCTTT. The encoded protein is CASRPGSNTEAFF.

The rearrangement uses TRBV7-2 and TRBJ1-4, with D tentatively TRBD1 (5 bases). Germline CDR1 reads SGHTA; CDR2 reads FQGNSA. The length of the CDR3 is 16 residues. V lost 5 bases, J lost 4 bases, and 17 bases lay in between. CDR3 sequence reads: CASSDPGGDINEKLFF. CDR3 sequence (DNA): TGTGCCAGCAGCGATCCGGGGGGTGACATTAATGAAAAACTGTTTTTT.

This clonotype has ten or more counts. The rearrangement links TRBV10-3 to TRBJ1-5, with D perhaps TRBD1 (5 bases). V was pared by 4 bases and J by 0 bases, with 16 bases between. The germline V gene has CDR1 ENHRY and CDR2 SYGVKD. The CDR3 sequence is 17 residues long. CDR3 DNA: TGTGCCATCAGTGCCTTGTGGGGGAGGAATAGCAATCAGCCCCAGCATTTT. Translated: CAISALWGRNSNQPQHF.

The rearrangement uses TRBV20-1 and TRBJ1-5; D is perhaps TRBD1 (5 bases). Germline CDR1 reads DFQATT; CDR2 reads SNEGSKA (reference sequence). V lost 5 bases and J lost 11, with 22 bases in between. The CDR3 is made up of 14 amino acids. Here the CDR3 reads CSADGGLSQETQHF. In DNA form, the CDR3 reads TGCAGTGCTGACGGGGGTTTGAGCCAAGAGACCCAGCATTTT.

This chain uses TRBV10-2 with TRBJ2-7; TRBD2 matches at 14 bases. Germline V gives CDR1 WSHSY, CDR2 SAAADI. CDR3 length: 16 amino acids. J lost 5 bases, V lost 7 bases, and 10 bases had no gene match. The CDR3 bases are TGCGCCAGCATTGTGGGACTAGCGGGAGCCTTGGACGAGCAGTACTTC. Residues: CASIVGLAGALDEQYF.

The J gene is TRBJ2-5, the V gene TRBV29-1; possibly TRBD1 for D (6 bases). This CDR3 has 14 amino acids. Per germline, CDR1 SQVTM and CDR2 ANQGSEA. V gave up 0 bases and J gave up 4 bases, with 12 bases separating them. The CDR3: CSVEDRLQGETQYF. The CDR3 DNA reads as TGCAGCGTTGAAGATCGTTTACAGGGAGAGACCCAGTACTTC.

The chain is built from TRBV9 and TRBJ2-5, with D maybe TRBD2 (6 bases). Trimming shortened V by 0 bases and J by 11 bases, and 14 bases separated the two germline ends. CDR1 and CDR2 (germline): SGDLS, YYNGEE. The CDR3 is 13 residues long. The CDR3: CASSVGEADTQYF. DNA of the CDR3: TGTGCCAGCAGCGTAGGGGAGGCAGATACGCAGTACTTC.

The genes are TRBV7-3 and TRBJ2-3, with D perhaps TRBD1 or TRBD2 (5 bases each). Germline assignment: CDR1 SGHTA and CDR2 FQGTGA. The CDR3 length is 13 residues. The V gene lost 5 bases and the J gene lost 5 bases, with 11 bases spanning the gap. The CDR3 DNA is TGTGCCAGCAGCCAGGGACGTCAAGATACGCAGTATTTT. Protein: CASSQGRQDTQYF.

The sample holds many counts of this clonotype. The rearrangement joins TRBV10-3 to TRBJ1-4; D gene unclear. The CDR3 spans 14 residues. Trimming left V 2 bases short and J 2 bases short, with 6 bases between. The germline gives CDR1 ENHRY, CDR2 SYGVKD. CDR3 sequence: CAISEGRTNEKLFF. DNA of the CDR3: TGTGCCATCAGTGAGGGGCGGACTAATGAAAAACTGTTTTTT.

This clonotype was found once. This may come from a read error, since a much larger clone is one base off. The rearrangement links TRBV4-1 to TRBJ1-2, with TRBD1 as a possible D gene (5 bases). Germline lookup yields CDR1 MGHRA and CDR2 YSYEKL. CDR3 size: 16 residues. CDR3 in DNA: TGCGCCAGCAGCCAAGATGGGGCAGGAGCCCTCTATGGCTACGCCTTC. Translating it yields CASSQDGAGALYGYAF.